Detailed here is one TCR beta chain. Its antigen remains unidentified. The entry originates in a study of T cell clones after liver transplantation. As for the study in general: Samples came pre-transplant, pre-randomization before withdrawal, and post-randomization after withdrawal ended.

The CDR3 runs to 12 residues. The germline CDR1 and CDR2 sequences are MNHEY and SVGAGI. V lost 5 bases and J 2 bases, leaving 7 bases between the germline ends. Sequencing used immunoSEQ multiplex PCR; TCRdb keeps in-frame clones, though not all of them. The table lists about 120,000 clones, 90% of them singletons. Study outcomes and limitations: Migration into the graft, not deletion, may explain lost graft donor-reactive T cells.

The source material was CD4+ T cells from blood, sampled 12 months after liver transplant. The sequence was obtained from a human patient who received a liver transplant. Some T cells may be supplied by the graft donor. The genes are TRBV6-5 and TRBJ2-7, with D tentatively TRBD1 or TRBD2 (5 bases each). CDR3 sequence reads: CASSRGPYEQYF. CDR3 nucleotide sequence: TGTGCCAGCAGTCGGGGACCCTACGAGCAGTACTTC.